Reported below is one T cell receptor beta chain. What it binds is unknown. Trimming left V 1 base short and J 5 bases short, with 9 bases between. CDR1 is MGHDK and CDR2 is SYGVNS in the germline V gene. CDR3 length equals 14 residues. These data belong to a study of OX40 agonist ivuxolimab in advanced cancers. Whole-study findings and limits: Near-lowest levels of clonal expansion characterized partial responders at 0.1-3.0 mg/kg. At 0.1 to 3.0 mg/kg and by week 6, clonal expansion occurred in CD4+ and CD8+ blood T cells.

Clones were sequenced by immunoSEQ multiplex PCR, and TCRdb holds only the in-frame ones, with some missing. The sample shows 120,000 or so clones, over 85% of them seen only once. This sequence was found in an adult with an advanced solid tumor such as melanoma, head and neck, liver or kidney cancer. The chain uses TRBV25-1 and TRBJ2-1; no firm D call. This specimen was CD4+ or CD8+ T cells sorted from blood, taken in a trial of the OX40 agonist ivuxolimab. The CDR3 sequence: CASSESTGNNEQFF. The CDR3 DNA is TGTGCCAGCAGTGAATCCACCGGAAACAATGAGCAGTTCTTC.